The present T cell receptor (beta chain) was sequenced within a study of early T cells in non-severe SARS-CoV-2 infection. For the study at large: Whole-blood bulk RNA, unsorted, was sequenced, and chains were unpaired.

TCRdb re-derived calls from the 5' RACE reads in MiXCR, one entry per CDR3 protein. Seen here are more than 65,000 distinct CDR3 sequences, approximately 15% observed once, and the top ten hold 3.5% to 5%. CDR1 and CDR2 (germline): MRHNA, SNTAGT. The V gene lost 5 bases and the J gene lost 4 bases, with 12 bases spanning the gap. The CDR3 spans 14 residues. This clonotype was seen many times. This sequence joins TRBV6-4 and TRBJ2-1; no clear D. This specimen was whole blood, taken at baseline. This TCR was recovered from an adult who was a healthcare worker with PCR-confirmed SARS-CoV-2 infection or an uninfected control (not recorded which). CDR3 DNA: TGTGCCAGCAGTCCCCAAACTGATTACAATGAGCAGTTCTTC. Translation: CASSPQTDYNEQFF.